The 16 T cell receptor beta chains given below trace back to one sample, sequenced in a study of T cells after yellow fever vaccination (dated by TCRdb to the late 2010s). The library came from 5' RACE. For sequencing, an Illumina NovaSeq 6000 was employed. TCRdb itself trimmed the public reads at Q25 with fastp, ran MiXCR and retained productive beta chains. Each CDR3 protein appears once, grouped with its most common genes and DNA. Within this sample are fewer than 400,000 distinct CDR3 sequences, with about 10% of them counted one time only. 2.5% to 4% of the sample is in the top ten clones. Read against the paper, the sample's treatment or condition label means: live attenuated yellow fever vaccine strain. The source material was CD4+ T cells sorted from PBMCs, sampled 45 days after the yellow fever booster vaccination. These receptors came from a man aged 18-30 years who received the YFV17D yellow fever vaccine.

There are many counts of this clonotype. The chain uses TRBV7-2 and TRBJ2-5; 8 bases align to TRBD2. CDR1 is SGHTA and CDR2 is FQGNSA in the germline V gene. This CDR3 region has 14 residues. V shed 5 bases and J 5 bases; nucleotides not matched to a gene: 7. The CDR3 reads CASSDSGAGETQYF. The CDR3 DNA reads TGTGCCAGCAGCGATAGCGGGGCGGGGGAGACCCAGTACTTC.

This clonotype was recorded at least ten times. CDR3 region: CASSIPGQGIYEQYF. The CDR3 DNA is TGTGCCAGCAGCATCCCGGGACAGGGGATTTACGAGCAGTACTTC. The V gene is TRBV7-2, the J gene TRBJ2-7; TRBD1 aligns across 10 bases. This CDR3 has 15 amino acids. CDR1 and CDR2 (germline): SGHTA, FQGNSA. V lost 5 bases, J lost 4 bases, and 8 bases stayed unmatched.

V is TRBV5-1 and J is TRBJ2-2; either TRBD1 or TRBD2 may fit D (5 bases each). CDR1 is SGHRS and CDR2 is YFSETQ in the germline V gene. The length of the CDR3 is 16 residues. V lost 4 bases, J lost 5 bases, and 18 bases lay in between. CDR3 sequence: CASSPRGREGTGELFF. In nucleotides, the CDR3 is TGCGCCAGCAGCCCCCGGGGCAGAGAAGGGACCGGGGAGCTGTTTTTT.

This clonotype was counted many times. The V and J genes are TRBV7-8 and TRBJ2-7; no reliable D call. Germline assignment: CDR1 SGHVS and CDR2 FQNEAQ. CDR3 size: 15 residues. The V end lost 1 base, the J end lost 0 bases, and 10 bases lay between the germline ends. DNA of the CDR3: TGTGCCAGCAGCTTAGAGGAGATAAGCTCCTACGAGCAGTACTTC. Its protein is CASSLEEISSYEQYF.

This clonotype was counted a few times. This rearrangement joins TRBV20-1 to TRBJ2-1, with 9 positions matching TRBD1. The CDR3 covers 14 residues. The V and J ends lost 0 bases and 4 bases, in that order; junction bases with no gene match: 1. Per germline, CDR1 DFQATT and CDR2 SNEGSKA (reference sequence). The CDR3 DNA sequence: TGCAGTGCTAGAGATGGGACAGGGTACAATGAGCAGTTCTTC. This translates into CSARDGTGYNEQFF.

This clonotype appeared a few times. The chain combines TRBV4-3 with TRBJ1-6; D remains ambiguous. CDR1 and CDR2 (germline): LGHNA, YSLEER. The length of the CDR3 is 16 residues. The V end was cut by 0 bases, the J end by 5 bases, with 11 bases between. The DNA of the CDR3 is TGCGCCAGCAGCCAAGATCTTACGGGTCATAATTCACCCCTCCACTTT. This translates into CASSQDLTGHNSPLHF.

The rearrangement links TRBV5-1 to TRBJ1-1; TRBD1 matches 7 bases. V was pared by 6 bases and J by 3 bases, with 8 bases of the junction left unmatched. In germline, CDR1 is SGHRS, CDR2 YFSETQ. CDR3 length: 14 amino acids. The CDR3 reads CASTRGGADTEAFF. The CDR3 DNA follows: TGCGCCAGCACTCGAGGGGGCGCGGACACTGAAGCTTTCTTT.

The genes are TRBV9 and TRBJ2-3; 9 positions agree with TRBD2. Germline V gene sequence: CDR1 SGDLS, CDR2 YYNGEE. V shed 0 bases and J 1 base; nucleotides not matched to a gene: 3. The CDR3 covers 16 residues. CDR3 loop: CASSVGSGGRTDTQYF. The DNA for the CDR3 is TGTGCCAGCAGCGTAGGAAGCGGGGGGCGCACAGATACGCAGTATTTT.

This clonotype was recorded many times. This chain links TRBV7-2 with TRBJ1-4, with D uncertain. Trimming stripped 5 bases from V and 0 bases from J, with 7 bases between. The CDR3 totals 14 residues. In germline, CDR1 is SGHTA, CDR2 FQGNSA. CDR3 sequence: CASSPHTTNEKLFF. The DNA of the CDR3 is TGTGCCAGCAGCCCACACACAACTAATGAAAAACTGTTTTTT. Variable domain in full (rest from reference TRBV7-2 and TRBJ1-4): GAGVSQSPSNKVTEKGKDVELRCDPISGHTALYWYRQSLGQGLEFLIYFQGNSAPDKSGLPSDRFSAERTGGSVSTLTIQRTQQEDSAVYLCASSPHTTNEKLFFGSGTQLSVL.

The rearrangement uses TRBV6-5 and TRBJ2-5; D remains ambiguous. Germline values: CDR1 MNHEY, CDR2 SVGAGI. There are 15 residues in the CDR3. V gave up 4 bases and J gave up 1 base, with 13 bases separating them. CDR3 residues: CASSLAFGVQETQYF. The CDR3 region has the DNA TGTGCCAGCAGTTTGGCTTTCGGCGTCCAAGAGACCCAGTACTTC.

This clonotype turned up a few times. The chain links TRBV9 to TRBJ2-3; 7 bases are shared with TRBD2. CDR1 and CDR2 (germline): SGDLS, YYNGEE. This CDR3 contains 15 residues. The V gene end was trimmed by 4 bases and the J gene end by 7 bases; junction bases not matched to a gene: 12. CDR3 protein: CASSTSGGGSHTQYF. CDR3 coding DNA: TGTGCCAGCAGCACGAGTGGGGGGGGGTCCCATACGCAGTATTTT.

The chain recombines TRBV11-2 with TRBJ1-1, with 9 bases lining up with TRBD1. Unmatched junction bases numbered 9, after V lost 6 bases and J lost 1 base. The germline V gene encodes CDR1 SGHAT and CDR2 FQNNGV. The CDR3 loop spans 16 amino acids. The CDR3 DNA reads TGTGCCAGCAGGGGCCTACAGGGGGCTTCGAACACTGAAGCTTTCTTT. Translating gives CASRGLQGASNTEAFF.

The rearrangement joins TRBV20-1 to TRBJ1-1, with a tentative D call TRBD1 (5 bases). Germline-derived CDR1 and CDR2 are DFQATT and SNEGSKA (reference sequence). V lost 6 bases and J 0 bases, leaving 17 bases between the germline ends. The CDR3 is 15 amino acids. CDR3 amino acids: CSAKGWPGLNTEAFF. As DNA, the CDR3 is TGCAGTGCGAAGGGGTGGCCAGGTTTGAACACTGAAGCTTTCTTT.

This clonotype was detected a few times. The chain links TRBV4-2 to TRBJ2-6, with D unresolved. From germline, CDR1 is LGHNA and CDR2 YNFKEQ. With 1 base removed from V and 0 bases from J, the gap between germline ends came to 7 bases. The CDR3 length is 16 residues. CDR3 DNA sequence: TGTGCCAGCAGCCAAGTCGGAGACTCTGGGGCCAACGTCCTGACTTTC. Translation gives CASSQVGDSGANVLTF.

This clonotype was recorded at least ten times. The chain employs TRBV7-2 and TRBJ2-5; 8 bases are shared with TRBD2. There are 14 residues in the CDR3. CDR1 SGHTA and CDR2 FQGNSA come from the germline V gene. V shed 4 bases and J 5 bases; nucleotides not matched to a gene: 6. The CDR3 reads CASSSSGGRETQYF. Written as DNA, the CDR3 is TGTGCCAGCAGCTCCTCGGGGGGGCGTGAGACCCAGTACTTC.

J is TRBJ2-5 and V is TRBV20-1, with D perhaps TRBD2 (5 bases). Germline-derived CDR1 and CDR2 are DFQATT and SNEGSKA (reference sequence). CDR3 length equals 12 residues. V lost 5 bases, J lost 5 bases, and 12 bases lay in between. CDR3 region: CSAWTSLETQYF. The CDR3 DNA reads as TGCAGTGCTTGGACTTCACTGGAGACCCAGTACTTC.